These T cell receptor beta chains were read from a single sample in a study of cytomegalovirus exposure and HLA in healthy donors. TCRdb's copy holds only in-frame clones and misses some; the assay was immunoSEQ multiplex PCR. The record lists 150,000 to 250,000 clones, of which the ten most abundant hold around 0.7%. Sequenced sample: PBMCs. These receptors were obtained from a boy aged 5-17 years in good health and CMV-seronegative. Both conserved end residues are part of each CDR3. A D gene is named only where the DNA matches it firmly.

D gene: TRBD1; J gene: TRBJ2-5; V gene: TRBV18; CDR3 DNA: TGTGCCAGCTCACCCGGACAGGGCGGAGAGACCCAGTACTTC; CDR3 protein: CASSPGQGGETQYF
D gene: NA; J gene: TRBJ1-5; V gene: TRBV6-6; CDR3 DNA: TGTGCCAGCAGGCTAAATAGCAATCAGCCCCAGCATTTT; CDR3 protein: CASRLNSNQPQHF
D gene: TRBD1; J gene: TRBJ1-6; V gene: TRBV7-3; CDR3 DNA: TGTGCCAGCAGCCTACGACAGGGGTACCTTTCACCCCTCCACTTT; CDR3 protein: CASSLRQGYLSPLHF
D gene: NA; J gene: TRBJ2-1; V gene: TRBV19; CDR3 DNA: TGTGCCAGTAGCCCCTCTAGTCCTACCTACAATGAGCAGTTCTTC; CDR3 protein: CASSPSSPTYNEQFF
D gene: TRBD1; J gene: TRBJ2-1; V gene: TRBV25-1; CDR3 DNA: TGTGCCAGCAGCGCCCCGGACAGGATCCAAAATGAGCAGTTCTTC; CDR3 protein: CASSAPDRIQNEQFF
D gene: TRBD1; J gene: TRBJ2-7; V gene: TRBV2; CDR3 DNA: TGTGCCAGCAGTGAAACCGGGACAGTGCCTTACGAGCAGTACTTC; CDR3 protein: CASSETGTVPYEQYF
D gene: NA; J gene: TRBJ2-2; V gene: TRBV10-1; CDR3 DNA: TGCGCCAGCAGCCGGGATACGGCCGGGGAGCTGTTTTTT; CDR3 protein: CASSRDTAGELFF
D gene: NA; J gene: TRBJ1-2; V gene: TRBV12-5; CDR3 DNA: TGTGCTAGTGGTTTGTCGGGCAGGGCGGGGTATGGCTACACCTTC; CDR3 protein: CASGLSGRAGYGYTF
D gene: NA; J gene: TRBJ2-2; V gene: TRBV7-8; CDR3 DNA: TGTGCCAGCAGCCCAGGGGAGGGAGAACTGTTTTTT; CDR3 protein: CASSPGEGELFF
D gene: TRBD2; J gene: TRBJ2-1; V gene: TRBV15; CDR3 DNA: TGTGCCACCAGCAGCCGTATCGGGGGGGACAATGAGCAGTTCTTC; CDR3 protein: CATSSRIGGDNEQFF
D gene: NA; J gene: TRBJ2-7; V gene: TRBV23-1; CDR3 DNA: TGCGCCAGGCCGGGGAAACAGTACTTC; CDR3 protein: CARPGKQYF
D gene: NA; J gene: TRBJ1-2; V gene: TRBV30; CDR3 DNA: TGTGCCTGGAGTCCAGGGGTATATGGCTACACCTTC; CDR3 protein: CAWSPGVYGYTF
D gene: NA; J gene: TRBJ1-2; V gene: TRBV9; CDR3 DNA: TGTGCCAGCAGCGCCCCCAGGGTTGGCTACACCTTC; CDR3 protein: CASSAPRVGYTF
D gene: NA; J gene: TRBJ1-6; V gene: TRBV27; CDR3 DNA: TGTGCCAGCAGTTTACGGAGGGGATATAATTCACCCCTCCACTTT; CDR3 protein: CASSLRRGYNSPLHF
D gene: TRBD2; J gene: TRBJ2-1; V gene: TRBV5-1; CDR3 DNA: TGCGCCAGCAGCTTACCGACTAGCGGGGGGGCCGGTGAGCAGTTCTTC; CDR3 protein: CASSLPTSGGAGEQFF
D gene: TRBD1; J gene: TRBJ1-2; V gene: TRBV9; CDR3 DNA: TGTGCCAGCAGCACGGGACAGGGGTACTATGGCTACACCTTC; CDR3 protein: CASSTGQGYYGYTF
D gene: NA; J gene: TRBJ1-2; V gene: TRBV7-9; CDR3 DNA: TGTGCCAGCAGTTTGACAGGCCGCGACGACAACTATGGCTACACCTTC; CDR3 protein: CASSLTGRDDNYGYTF
D gene: TRBD1; J gene: TRBJ1-4; V gene: TRBV5-1; CDR3 DNA: TGCGCCAGCGGGCCCACAACAGGGGAAGGTGAAAAACTGTTTTTT; CDR3 protein: CASGPTTGEGEKLFF
D gene: TRBD1; J gene: TRBJ2-3; V gene: TRBV19; CDR3 DNA: TGTGCCAGTCGCCAAGGACAGGGGGAATCAGATACGCAGTATTTT; CDR3 protein: CASRQGQGESDTQYF
D gene: NA; J gene: TRBJ1-4; V gene: TRBV4-1; CDR3 DNA: TGCGCCAGCAGCCGAAGAGAGACCGAGAGGAGCGAAAAACTGTTTTTT; CDR3 protein: CASSRRETERSEKLFF
D gene: NA; J gene: TRBJ2-7; V gene: TRBV27; CDR3 DNA: TGTGCCAGCAGTTATCGTTCAGGGGCTGGGTACGAGCAGTACTTC; CDR3 protein: CASSYRSGAGYEQYF
D gene: TRBD2; J gene: TRBJ2-5; V gene: TRBV11-2; CDR3 DNA: TGTGCCAGCAGCTTAGGACTAGCGGGGGAAGAGACCCAGTACTTC; CDR3 protein: CASSLGLAGEETQYF